The 4 T cell receptor beta chains below come from one sample, sequenced in a study of blood T cells in healthy people across ages. Primed by a sample-barcoded 5' primer and a J-beta primer mix, a second PCR proceeded for about 7 to 12 cycles. TCRdb re-called the 5' RACE reads with MiXCR, one entry per CDR3 protein. The sample records approximately 940,000 distinct CDR3 sequences, roughly 43% being singletons. Specimen: blood. The receptor set was obtained from a man younger than 40 in good health.

The chain recombines TRBV11-2 with TRBJ2-2, with a weak D call TRBD1 (5 bases). CDR1 and CDR2 (germline): SGHAT, FQNNGV. This CDR3 has 17 residues. Trimming took 4 bases from V and 1 from J, leaving 16 bases between them. CDR3 sequence: CASSSKRPQGNTGELFF. CDR3 DNA: TGTGCCAGCAGCTCAAAACGACCCCAGGGGAACACCGGGGAGCTGTTTTTT. Looking up the rest from reference TRBV11-2 and TRBJ2-2 gives the full variable domain: EAGVAQSPRYKIIEKRQSVAFWCNPISGHATLYWYQQILGQGPKLLIQFQNNGVVDDSQLPKDRFSAERLKGVDSTLKIQPAKLEDSAVYLCASSSKRPQGNTGELFFGEGSRLTVL.

This clonotype was seen repeatedly, ten times or more. The chain employs TRBV4-1 and TRBJ2-1; no definite D call. CDR3 length: 14 amino acids. The germline V gene has CDR1 MGHRA and CDR2 YSYEKL. Between the trimmed V and J ends, which lost 2 bases and 9 bases, there was a span of 14 bases. CDR3 loop: CASSQYVRGSEQFF. The CDR3, as DNA: TGCGCCAGCAGCCAATATGTCAGAGGCAGTGAGCAGTTCTTC.

J is TRBJ1-4 and V is TRBV30; TRBD1 matches 9 bases. V trimming: 4 bases; J trimming: 7 bases; junction bases outside the gene matches: 4. CDR1 and CDR2 (germline): GTSNPN, SVGIG (reference sequence). This CDR3 comprises 13 residues. The CDR3 nucleotides are TGTGCCTGGACGGGACAGGGTGTTGAAAAACTGTTTTTT. Translation: CAWTGQGVEKLFF.

This clonotype was observed a few times. The chain joins TRBV25-1 to TRBJ2-7, with TRBD1 matching 11 bases. CDR1 is MGHDK and CDR2 is SYGVNS in the germline V gene. The CDR3 spans 15 residues. V shed 4 bases and J 3 bases; nucleotides not matched to a gene: 5. CDR3 region: CASSVTGTGGYEQYF. The CDR3 nucleotides are TGTGCCAGCAGTGTAACCGGGACAGGGGGCTACGAGCAGTACTTC.